This TCR beta chain stems from a study of CD8 T cells in ankylosing spondylitis. Study observations and caveats: Significant enrichment of disease-linked clones was reported in matched ankylosing spondylitis synovial fluid.

The table lists this clonotype with many counts. Its antigen is still unknown. Libraries for TCR beta were made by quantitative 5'-RACE with molecular barcodes. Using its own MiXCR run on the 5' RACE reads, TCRdb lists one record per CDR3 protein. The repertoire holds 200,000 to 250,000 distinct CDR3 sequences, with approximately 10% as singletons. The germline CDR1 and CDR2 sequences are SGHRS and YFSETQ. This CDR3 is built from 15 residues. V was cut by 4 bases and J by 4 bases, with 16 bases left in between. V usage is TRBV5-1 and J usage is TRBJ2-3; D is possibly TRBD1 (5 bases). This TCR was sampled from a male donor with ankylosing spondylitis or in good health (not recorded which). The sequencing input was blood, either unsorted or a sorted T cell fraction (not recorded which). CDR3 nucleotides: TGCGCCAGCAGCCTTGGGGCTAGTCATTCAGATACGCAGTATTTT. It translates to CASSLGASHSDTQYF.